The rows below give T cell receptor beta chains drawn from one sample of a study of blood T cell repertoires in COVID-19. Generated by immunoSEQ multiplex PCR, the TCRdb table keeps only in-frame clones and is missing some. The data contain about 400,000 clones, roughly 91% of them singletons. The sequencing sample was made of PBMCs or T cells enriched from blood (not recorded which). These receptors all come from a woman under 40 who had recovered from COVID-19. The CDR3 runs from the conserved cysteine through the conserved F or W. A D gene is named only where the DNA matches it firmly. Not every row has a clone size; where given, it reads once, few, many or a size class.

d_gene,v_gene,j_gene,abundance,CDR3aa,CDR3nt
-,TRBV3-1/TRBV3-2,TRBJ1-3,-,CASSQAGLSHGNTIYF,TGTGCCAGCAGCCAGGCGGGGCTTAGTCATGGAAACACCATATATTTT
-,TRBV7-3,TRBJ1-1,-,CASSWDTNPNTEAFF,TGTGCCAGCAGCTGGGACACGAACCCGAACACTGAAGCTTTCTTT
-,TRBV12-3/TRBV12-4,TRBJ1-6,once,CASRGPYNSPLHF,TGTGCCAGCAGGGGCCCCTATAATTCACCCCTCCACTTT
TRBD1,TRBV7-8,TRBJ1-2,-,CASSKRTGGALGYGYTF,TGTGCCAGCAGCAAAAGGACAGGGGGCGCGTTGGGCTATGGCTACACCTTC
-,TRBV19,TRBJ2-2,-,CASSYTGELFF,TGTGCCAGTAGCTACACCGGGGAGCTGTTTTTT
-,TRBV7-9,TRBJ2-1,few,CASSRTSNREIRVEQFF,TGTGCCAGCAGCCGCACGTCAAACAGGGAGATTAGGGTTGAGCAGTTCTTC
-,TRBV5-1,TRBJ2-5,-,CASSSRLEETQYF,TGCGCCAGCAGCTCCCGTTTAGAAGAGACCCAGTACTTC
-,TRBV11-2,TRBJ2-5,-,CASSLASQQETQYF,TGTGCCAGCAGCTTAGCCTCACAGCAAGAGACCCAGTACTTC
TRBD1,TRBV7-9,TRBJ1-1,-,CASSAHSGTGRLHEAFF,TGTGCCAGCAGCGCCCACAGTGGGACAGGGAGACTCCATGAAGCTTTCTTT
TRBD1,TRBV2,TRBJ2-2,-,CASSRQGASGELFF,TGTGCCAGCAGCCGACAGGGGGCGAGCGGGGAGCTGTTTTTT
TRBD2,TRBV18,TRBJ2-1,-,CASSPASGIYNEQFF,TGTGCCAGCTCACCGGCTAGCGGAATCTACAATGAGCAGTTCTTC
-,TRBV5-4,TRBJ2-5,once,CASSDSSGSYETQYF,TGTGCCAGCAGCGACTCCTCCGGGTCCTATGAGACCCAGTACTTC
TRBD1,TRBV15,TRBJ2-2,-,CATSSGTATGELFF,TGTGCCACCAGCTCCGGGACAGCCACCGGGGAGCTGTTTTTT
-,TRBV28,TRBJ1-1,-,CASSFSSGTLNTEAFF,TGTGCCAGCAGTTTTTCAAGCGGGACACTAAACACTGAAGCTTTCTTT
TRBD1,TRBV4-2,TRBJ1-4,-,CASSQDLPQSGGPNEKLFF,TGTGCCAGCAGCCAAGACTTGCCCCAATCAGGGGGCCCTAATGAAAAACTGTTTTTT